The rows below give T cell receptor beta chains drawn from one sample of a study of metastatic and nonmetastatic thyroid tumors. TCRdb re-analyzed the PCR reads through MiXCR. The data contain approximately 40,000 clones, approximately 51% of them singletons. Sequencing used tumor tissue. The receptors originated from a male donor with papillary thyroid cancer or a benign thyroid nodule (not recorded which). Some clones in this sample may be carry-over from other donors' samples. CDR3s include the opening cysteine and the closing phenylalanine or tryptophan. D genes are given only for firm matches. Some rows mark clone size as missing; the rest say once, few, many or name a class of expanded clone.

d_gene	len	j_gene	abundance	v_gene	CDR3nt	CDR3aa
.	14	TRBJ2-7	large	TRBV9	TGTGCCAGCAGCGTAGGAGGGAGTTTACTCGAGCAGTACTTC	CASSVGGSLLEQYF
.	14	TRBJ2-7	.	TRBV2	TGTGCCAGCAGTGAAAGGGTATATTCCTACGAGCAGTACTTC	CASSERVYSYEQYF
TRBD2	16	TRBJ2-7	many	TRBV6-1	TGTGCCAGCAGTGAAGCCGCCGGCGGGGGTCAATACGAGCAGTACTTC	CASSEAAGGGQYEQYF
TRBD1	13	TRBJ1-4	once	TRBV20-1	TGCAGTGCGGAGGGGGCTTATGGGGAAAAACTGTTTTTT	CSAEGAYGEKLFF
.	17	TRBJ1-5	.	TRBV6-1	TGTGCCAGCAGTGTCCGGGACACAAGACGCAGCAATCAGCCCCAGCATTTT	CASSVRDTRRSNQPQHF
TRBD1	16	TRBJ2-3	.	TRBV20-1	TGCAGTGCGACCGGGACAGGGGTTCTACACACAGATACGCAGTATTTT	CSATGTGVLHTDTQYF
TRBD1	11	TRBJ2-1	.	TRBV28	TGTGCCAGCAGTTCACAGGGGTTACAGTTCTTC	CASSSQGLQFF
.	15	TRBJ2-1	.	TRBV7-6	TGTGCCAGCAGCTTAGCGGCCCAGAGAGACAATGAGCAGTTCTTC	CASSLAAQRDNEQFF
.	15	TRBJ1-6	.	TRBV28	TGTGCCAGCAGTTTCTTACAGAACTATAATTCACCCCTCCACTTT	CASSFLQNYNSPLHF
.	16	TRBJ2-7	.	TRBV5-1	TGCGCCAGCAGCTTGGATGCGACCGTCTACTCCTACGAGCAGTACTTC	CASSLDATVYSYEQYF
.	13	TRBJ1-1	once	TRBV7-6	TGTGCCAGCAGCTTCGGGGAAGACACTGAAGCTTTCTTT	CASSFGEDTEAFF
.	13	TRBJ1-2	.	TRBV11-2	TGTGCCAGCAGCTGGAACAGGGCGGACGGCTACACCTTC	CASSWNRADGYTF
.	14	TRBJ1-3	.	TRBV7-9	TGTGCCAGCAGCCGCTCGGATCTCGGAAACACCATATATTTT	CASSRSDLGNTIYF
.	18	TRBJ1-1	few	TRBV6-6	TGTGCCAGCAGAACCCTTGTAGGCGGACCCCGGAGGAACACTGAAGCTTTCTTT	CASRTLVGGPRRNTEAFF
.	15	TRBJ1-1	few	TRBV6-4	TGTGCCAGACCGGACTGGGGGCAGGGTACATCTGAAGCTTTCTTT	CARPDWGQGTSEAFF
.	16	TRBJ2-5	.	TRBV9	TGTGCCAGCAGCGTAGCTGGGCTCGGGGTGGCAGAGACCCAGTACTTC	CASSVAGLGVAETQYF
.	14	TRBJ2-7	.	TRBV20-1	TGCAGTGCTAGTACCGGGACACTTATTTACGAGCAGTACTTC	CSASTGTLIYEQYF
TRBD1	14	TRBJ1-1	.	TRBV5-1	TGCGCCAGCAGGCCGGGACAGATGAACACTGAAGCTTTCTTT	CASRPGQMNTEAFF
.	16	TRBJ2-1	.	TRBV9	TGTGCCAGCAGCCCACGGGAGGGGGCCGCCTACAATGAGCAGTTCTTC	CASSPREGAAYNEQFF
TRBD2	16	TRBJ2-5	.	TRBV20-1	TGCAGTGCTAAGACTGTAGCGGGAGGGGATCAAGAGACCCAGTACTTC	CSAKTVAGGDQETQYF
.	12	TRBJ1-2	few	TRBV30	TGTGCCTGGAGTGTACGTGGACATGGCTACACCTTC	CAWSVRGHGYTF
.	14	TRBJ1-2	.	TRBV30	TGTGCCTGGAGTCCCCTGGGTGGGGGGAGAGGCTACACCTTC	CAWSPLGGGRGYTF
.	13	TRBJ2-5	.	TRBV11-1	TGTGCCAGCAGCTGGACAGTAACGGAGACCCAGTACTTC	CASSWTVTETQYF
.	13	TRBJ1-6	few	TRBV27	TGTGCCAGCAAATTTGAGGCTCGCTCACCCCTCCACTTT	CASKFEARSPLHF
TRBD2	16	TRBJ2-1	few	TRBV5-1	TGCGCCAGCAGGTCTAGCGGGGGGGCCTCCTACAATGAGCAGTTCTTC	CASRSSGGASYNEQFF
TRBD1	17	TRBJ1-5	.	TRBV4-1	TGCGCCAGCAGCCAATCCGGCTGGGGACAGGGGGATCAGCCCCAGCATTTT	CASSQSGWGQGDQPQHF
.	13	TRBJ1-2	.	TRBV28	TGTGCCAGCAGCCCCCCAGGGGAATATGGCTACACCTTC	CASSPPGEYGYTF
TRBD1	13	TRBJ1-1	few	TRBV24-1	TGTGCCACCAGTGAGCGGCGCAACAGGGGGGCTTTCTTT	CATSERRNRGAFF
TRBD1	17	TRBJ2-2	.	TRBV11-2	TGTGCCAGCAGCCATCCTCCGGGACAGGGGAGAACCGGGGAGCTGTTTTTT	CASSHPPGQGRTGELFF
.	12	TRBJ2-7	.	TRBV5-1	TGCGCCAGCAGCTTGGACCGCGGGGAGCAGTACTTC	CASSLDRGEQYF
TRBD1	15	TRBJ1-5	few	TRBV19	TGTGCCAGTAGTATAGGGGCAGGGGGCGGTCAGCCCCAGCATTTT	CASSIGAGGGQPQHF
TRBD1	17	TRBJ1-2	large	TRBV9	TGTGCCAGCAGCGCCTCCGGGACAGGGGGTTTAGGCTATGGCTACACCTTC	CASSASGTGGLGYGYTF
.	12	TRBJ2-1	.	TRBV30	TGTGCCTGGAGGGTGGGGTTGAATGAGCAGTTCTTC	CAWRVGLNEQFF
TRBD1	15	TRBJ2-7	few	TRBV19	TGTGCCAGTAGTATCTGGGACAGGGATCCTTACGAGCAGTACTTC	CASSIWDRDPYEQYF
.	13	TRBJ2-2	.	TRBV13	TGTGCCAGCAGCTTGAGGGGAGGCGGGGAGCTGTTTTTT	CASSLRGGGELFF
.	18	TRBJ1-3	.	TRBV4-1	TGCGCCAGCAGCCAAGGTCTCCGGGGGCCAGTTTCTGGAAACACCATATATTTT	CASSQGLRGPVSGNTIYF
.	13	TRBJ2-2	.	TRBV6-1	TGTGCCAGCAGTTCCCACTCCACCGGGGAGCTGTTTTTT	CASSSHSTGELFF
.	13	TRBJ2-5	.	TRBV7-3	TGTGCCAGCAGCTCCGGGCCCGAAAGGACCCAGTACTTC	CASSSGPERTQYF
.	13	TRBJ2-7	.	TRBV20-1	TGCAGTGCTAGGGACTATAGCTCCTACGAGCAGTACTTC	CSARDYSSYEQYF
.	13	TRBJ1-2	.	TRBV30	TGTGCCTGGAGTGTAGGTGCCGACTATGGCTACACCTTC	CAWSVGADYGYTF
.	12	TRBJ1-3	.	TRBV4-2	TGTGCCAGCAGCCGCGACCGCGGCACCATATATTTT	CASSRDRGTIYF
.	14	TRBJ1-3	few	TRBV6-1	TGTGCCAGCAAGAGTTGGTCCTCTGGAAACACCATATATTTT	CASKSWSSGNTIYF
.	13	TRBJ2-5	.	TRBV30	TGTGCCTGGAGTGTAGCAGGGAGGGAGACCCAGTACTTC	CAWSVAGRETQYF
.	15	TRBJ2-7	few	TRBV7-8	TGTGCCAGCAGCTTAGTGCTACCACAGGAGCCCGAGCAGTACTTC	CASSLVLPQEPEQYF
.	16	TRBJ2-1	.	TRBV28	TGTGCCAGCAGTTCGGGGACATCGAGCTCCTACAATGAGCAGTTCTTC	CASSSGTSSSYNEQFF
TRBD2	14	TRBJ2-1	.	TRBV20-1	TGCAGTGCATCCGGGACTAGCGGGATGGGCGAGCAGTTCTTC	CSASGTSGMGEQFF
TRBD2	15	TRBJ2-7	.	TRBV19	TGTGCCAGTAGCCCCTGGGGGACTAGCGGCTACGAGCATTACTTC	CASSPWGTSGYEHYF
.	14	TRBJ1-6	.	TRBV11-2	TGTGCCAGCAGCTGGTCCTCCTATAATTCACCCCTCCACTTT	CASSWSSYNSPLHF
.	16	TRBJ2-7	once	TRBV4-3	TGCGCCAGCAGCCCCCATCTCGAAGGGCCCGGCTACGAGCAGTACTTC	CASSPHLEGPGYEQYF
.	13	TRBJ1-2	few	TRBV11-3	TGTGCCAGCAGCTTAGGTGGAGTCCGTGGCTACACCTTC	CASSLGGVRGYTF
TRBD2	16	TRBJ2-2	.	TRBV7-6	TGTGCCAGCAGCTTAGCACGAGCGGGAGACACCGGGGAGCTGTTTTTT	CASSLARAGDTGELFF